This T cell receptor (beta chain) was sequenced in a study of shared clonotypes between healthy human individuals. Broader study findings: Of the naive CD4 clonotypes, roughly 5% were shared across several donors.

A CD45RA-negative memory subset and a CD45RA+ naive subset were separated from the CD4+ cells. Germline assignment: CDR1 SGHTA and CDR2 FQGTGA. Between the trimmed V and J ends, which lost 3 bases and 5 bases, there was a span of 16 bases. CDR3 length: 15 amino acids. Every subset had its genomic DNA shared out evenly among several immunoSEQ plates. TCRdb's copy holds only in-frame clones and misses some; the assay was immunoSEQ multiplex PCR. The sample includes 550,000 to 850,000 clones, approximately 79% of them seen just once. A remark on this clone: The antigen is unknown.

This chain joins TRBV7-3 and TRBJ1-1; D is ambiguous. Sequences were obtained from memory CD4+ T cells sorted from blood. Noted subset: CD45RA-negative fraction. The TCR was taken from a woman aged 25 to 39 in good health. This chain's CDR3 is CASSLAGADATEAFF. Written as DNA, the CDR3 is TGTGCCAGCAGCTTGGCCGGCGCGGACGCGACTGAAGCTTTCTTT.